Reported below is one T cell receptor (beta chain). Its cognate antigen is unknown. V was cut by 0 bases and J by 1 base, with 8 bases left in between. CDR1 is SGDLS and CDR2 is YYNGEE in the germline V gene. CDR3 length equals 15 residues. This specimen comes from a study of molecular identifiers for immune sequencing clone quantification. The study, taken as a whole, reports: Clones that had above 20 RNA copies took up over 99% of effector molecules but under 1% in naive cells.

The authors built bulk TCR libraries by previously described methods with listed TCR primers. TCRdb processed the PCR reads anew with MiXCR; each CDR3 protein has one entry. This table has around 8,000 distinct CDR3 sequences, roughly 37% appearing once. The source is a human donor in good health. Some libraries in this study had Jurkat cell RNA spiked in. Sequencing was performed on naive CD8+ T cells from blood, with Jurkat cell RNA spiked in. Noted subset: FACS-sorted CD8+CD4-CCR7+CD45RA+ naive T cells. The chain is built from TRBV9 and TRBJ2-1; D is uncertain. The CDR3: CASSVGTGSYNEQFF. In nucleotides, the CDR3 is TGTGCCAGCAGCGTAGGGACCGGTTCCTACAATGAGCAGTTCTTC.